These T cell receptor beta chains were read from a single sample in a study of blood T cell repertoires in COVID-19. Using immunoSEQ multiplex PCR, the repertoire was profiled, and TCRdb retains in-frame clones only, with some absent. The table includes about 190,000 clones, roughly 80% detected once. The specimen was peripheral blood. Every receptor here comes from a woman aged 45-65 years with acute or convalescent COVID-19. The CDR3 runs from the conserved cysteine through the conserved F or W. The D gene is left open where the match is weak. Where a row states a size, it is once, few, many or the class of an expanded clone; other rows omit it.

>.|TRBJ2-1|.|TRBV2
CASRGDNLHNEQFF
TGTGCCAGCAGGGGGGACAATCTACACAATGAGCAGTTCTTC
>.|TRBJ2-5|.|TRBV28
CASSLSLTEYQETQYF
TGTGCCAGCAGTTTATCTCTGACAGAGTATCAAGAGACCCAGTACTTC
>TRBD2|TRBJ2-1|.|TRBV30
CAWSRDKGLAGAHEQFF
TGTGCCTGGAGCAGAGACAAAGGACTAGCGGGAGCCCATGAGCAGTTCTTC
>TRBD1|TRBJ1-2|.|TRBV5-4
CASSLDRGRHGYTF
TGCGCCAGCAGCTTGGACAGGGGAAGGCATGGCTACACCTTC
>TRBD2|TRBJ2-1|.|TRBV7-9
CASSLQLAGSYNEQFF
TGTGCCAGCAGCTTACAACTAGCGGGAAGTTACAATGAGCAGTTCTTC
>TRBD1|TRBJ2-5|few|TRBV18
CASSLTGTDQETQYF
TGTGCCAGCTCACTGACCGGGACAGACCAAGAGACCCAGTACTTC
>.|TRBJ1-2|once|TRBV5-4
CASSLDGNYGYTF
TGTGCCAGCAGCTTGGACGGGAACTATGGCTACACCTTC
>.|TRBJ1-2|.|TRBV6-6
CASSYETGVWGYTF
TGTGCCAGCAGTTACGAGACGGGGGTGTGGGGCTACACCTTC
>.|TRBJ1-1|.|TRBV18
CASSPPGGFSSNTEAFF
TGTGCCAGCTCACCTCCGGGGGGATTTTCGTCGAACACTGAAGCTTTCTTT
>.|TRBJ2-1|.|TRBV7-2
CASSLVASADEDEQFF
TGTGCCAGCAGCTTAGTGGCTAGCGCTGATGAGGATGAGCAGTTCTTC
>TRBD1|TRBJ2-7|.|TRBV28
CASSLTGTGGFGEQYF
TGTGCCAGCAGTTTGACCGGGACAGGGGGCTTCGGCGAGCAGTACTTC
>TRBD2|TRBJ2-1|once|TRBV5-1
CASSTSGGTYNEQFF
TGCGCCAGCAGCACGAGCGGGGGCACCTACAATGAGCAGTTCTTC
>TRBD1|TRBJ1-1|.|TRBV19
CASRRTGGAVTEAFF
TGTGCCAGTAGAAGGACAGGGGGCGCAGTCACTGAAGCTTTCTTT
>TRBD1|TRBJ2-3|.|TRBV18
CASSPGQGATDTQYF
TGTGCCAGCTCACCGGGACAGGGGGCAACAGATACGCAGTATTTT
>TRBD2|TRBJ2-1|few|TRBV30
CACPRGGQRDEQFF
TGTGCCTGCCCCCGGGGGGGGCAAAGGGACGAGCAGTTCTTC
>.|TRBJ1-4|.|TRBV3-1/TRBV3-2
CASSQLGGELFF
TGTGCCAGCAGCCAACTGGGGGGGGAACTGTTTTTT
>.|TRBJ2-7|.|TRBV7-9
CASSPSGTFGEQYF
TGTGCCAGCAGCCCTTCGGGGACTTTCGGCGAGCAGTACTTC
>.|TRBJ1-5|.|TRBV5-1
CASSLSPGSNQPQHF
TGCGCCAGCAGCTTGAGTCCAGGGAGCAATCAGCCCCAGCATTTT
>.|TRBJ1-6|few|TRBV24-1
CATSDSGRNSPLHF
TGTGCCACCAGTGATTCGGGGAGAAATTCACCCCTCCACTTT
>TRBD2|TRBJ2-3|.|TRBV18
CASSPTRGDLGDTQYF
TGTGCCAGCTCACCTACGCGGGGGGATCTTGGTGATACGCAGTATTTT
>.|TRBJ1-1|once|TRBV2
CASRFKTGSEAFF
TGTGCCAGCAGATTTAAGACAGGCTCTGAAGCTTTCTTT
>TRBD1|TRBJ1-1|.|TRBV2
CASSARDRGRMGAFF
TGTGCCAGCAGTGCTCGGGACAGGGGGCGGATGGGAGCTTTCTTT
>.|TRBJ1-3|.|TRBV4-1
CASSQDSPGSVGNTIYF
TGCGCCAGCAGCCAAGATTCCCCCGGGTCGGTTGGAAACACCATATATTTT
>.|TRBJ2-7|few|TRBV11-2
CASSLERGISYEQYF
TGTGCCAGCAGCTTAGAACGGGGTATTTCCTACGAGCAGTACTTC
>.|TRBJ1-5|.|TRBV3-1/TRBV3-2
CASSQSETFSNQPQHF
TGTGCCAGCAGCCAATCAGAGACATTTAGCAATCAGCCCCAGCATTTT
>.|TRBJ1-2|few|TRBV18
CASLDLEANYGYTF
TGTGCCAGCCTTGATCTGGAGGCTAACTATGGCTACACCTTC
>TRBD1|TRBJ2-7|.|TRBV19
CASSIGQGVRSYEQYF
TGTGCCAGTAGTATAGGACAGGGAGTTCGCTCCTACGAGCAGTACTTC
>.|TRBJ1-2|.|TRBV3-1/TRBV3-2
CASSQAPGPYGYTF
TGTGCCAGCAGCCAAGCCCCAGGGCCCTATGGCTACACCTTC
>.|TRBJ1-2|.|TRBV28
CASSERGGYTF
TGTGCCAGCAGCGAACGCGGGGGCTACACCTTC
>.|TRBJ2-3|.|TRBV6-4
CASSDSRLSGTQYF
TGTGCCAGCAGTGACTCTCGTTTGTCGGGTACGCAGTATTTT
>TRBD2|TRBJ2-7|few|TRBV5-1
CASSSAYSGGSSYEQYF
TGCGCCAGCAGCTCAGCCTATAGCGGGGGGAGCTCCTACGAGCAGTACTTC
>.|TRBJ2-7|.|TRBV30
CAWSVLGSPYEQYF
TGTGCCTGGAGTGTACTCGGGAGCCCCTACGAGCAGTACTTC
>.|TRBJ1-2|.|TRBV7-2
CASSPTIQGTYGYTF
TGTGCCAGCAGCCCCACAATACAGGGTACCTATGGCTACACCTTC
>TRBD2|TRBJ2-3|.|TRBV7-8
CASSPGGRDTQYF
TGTGCCAGCAGCCCGGGGGGGAGAGATACGCAGTATTTT
>TRBD1|TRBJ1-2|few|TRBV7-2
CASSLGGQGAQGGYTF
TGTGCCAGCAGCTTAGGCGGACAGGGGGCGCAGGGAGGCTACACCTTC
>.|TRBJ1-4|.|TRBV11-2
CASRQDGGKLFF
TGTGCCAGCAGACAAGACGGAGGAAAACTGTTTTTT
>.|TRBJ2-5|.|TRBV5-6
CASRLRGTQETQYF
TGTGCCAGCAGACTCAGGGGCACTCAAGAGACCCAGTACTTC
>.|TRBJ1-1|.|TRBV5-4
CASSSDTVHTEAFF
TGTGCCAGCAGCTCTGACACTGTTCACACTGAAGCTTTCTTT
>TRBD1|TRBJ1-6|.|TRBV7-2
CASSSPGGTGGSPLHF
TGTGCCAGCAGCTCCCCCGGGGGGACAGGAGGTTCACCCCTCCACTTT
>.|TRBJ1-3|.|TRBV6-2/TRBV6-3
CASGYWPGRPGNTIYF
TGTGCCAGCGGATACTGGCCGGGTCGCCCTGGAAACACCATATATTTT
>TRBD1|TRBJ2-2|.|TRBV19
CASTLLPGQRSGELFF
TGTGCCAGTACCCTACTCCCGGGACAGAGGTCCGGGGAGCTGTTTTTT
>TRBD2|TRBJ2-7|.|TRBV7-2
CASSLSGGEQYF
TGTGCCAGCAGCCTTAGCGGGGGAGAGCAGTACTTC
>.|TRBJ2-1|.|TRBV28
CASSLYGSYNEQFF
TGTGCCAGCAGTTTATACGGCTCCTACAATGAGCAGTTCTTC
>.|TRBJ2-1|.|TRBV9
CASSVGRAYNEQFF
TGTGCCAGCAGCGTAGGGAGAGCATACAATGAGCAGTTCTTC
>TRBD2|TRBJ2-7|once|TRBV6-2/TRBV6-3
CASSYSGLAGAIPYEQYF
TGTGCCAGCAGTTACTCTGGACTAGCGGGAGCAATCCCCTACGAGCAGTACTTC
>.|TRBJ1-1|.|TRBV14
CASSPRVGEAFF
TGTGCCAGCAGCCCCCGGGTCGGGGAAGCTTTCTTT
>.|TRBJ2-7|.|TRBV28
CASSFGVDGDEQYF
TGTGCCAGCAGTTTCGGCGTGGACGGGGACGAGCAGTACTTC